Presented here are 15 T cell receptor beta chains from one specimen sequenced in a study of blood T cell repertoires in COVID-19. Method: immunoSEQ multiplex PCR; TCRdb's copy keeps in-frame clones and lacks some. Of hundreds of thousands of clones in the sample, 80% to 90% are singletons; the top ten hold around 1%. The sample was PBMCs or T cells enriched from blood (not recorded which). The origin of the receptors is a young man who had recovered from COVID-19.

J is TRBJ1-1 and V is TRBV29-1, with D perhaps TRBD1 (5 bases). This CDR3 comprises 13 residues. CDR1 is SQVTM and CDR2 is ANQGSEA in the germline V gene. V lost 4 bases, J lost 4 bases, and 13 bases lay in between. As DNA, the CDR3 is TGCAGCGTTGCCCAGGGCGTGGGCACTGAAGCTTTCTTT. Residues: CSVAQGVGTEAFF. The variable domain in full, with the rest retrieved from reference TRBV29-1 and TRBJ1-1, is SAVISQKPSRDICQRGTSLTIQCQVDSQVTMMFWYRQQPGQSLTLIATANQGSEATYESGFVIDKFPISRPNLTFSTLTVSNMSPEDSSIYLCSVAQGVGTEAFFGQGTRLTVV.

CDR3 sequence reads: CASSFGGQDGYTF. DNA of the CDR3: TGTGCCAGCAGCTTCGGGGGGCAGGATGGCTACACCTTC. The chain carries TRBV5-5 and TRBJ1-2; possible D gene TRBD1, 6 bases. This CDR3 is built from 13 residues. Germline V lookup: CDR1 SGHKS, CDR2 YYEKEE (reference sequence). Deletions cut 2 bases from V and 6 bases from J, with 11 bases between.

V usage is TRBV13 and J usage is TRBJ1-1, with D unresolved. V dropped 0 bases and J dropped 3 bases, with 5 bases sitting between them. There are 13 residues in the CDR3. Germline CDR1 PRHDT, CDR2 FYEKMQ (reference sequence). DNA of the CDR3: TGTGCCAGCAGCTTAGGGAGGGACACTGAAGCTTTCTTT. It codes for CASSLGRDTEAFF.

The chain links TRBV12-3 or TRBV12-4 to TRBJ2-3; 7 nucleotides align to TRBD1. The length of the CDR3 is 12 residues. Trimming cost V 10 bases and J 8 bases; bases outside gene matches: 9. CDR3: CAIQGSGPTQYF. CDR3 in DNA: TGTGCCATACAGGGGTCGGGTCCTACGCAGTATTTT.

This clone was recorded only once. The chain uses TRBV18 and TRBJ1-2; 9 nucleotides align to TRBD1. This CDR3 spans 14 amino acids. Trimming took 0 bases from V and 8 from J; bases not matched to a gene: 4. Germline V lookup: CDR1 KGHSH, CDR2 LQKENI. DNA for the CDR3: TGTGCCAGCTCACCACCGGGGACAGGGAGAGGCTACACCTTC. Translating gives CASSPPGTGRGYTF. Together with reference TRBV18 and TRBJ1-2, the CDR3 gives the full variable domain: NAGVMQNPRHLVRRRGQEARLRCSPMKGHSHVYWYRQLPEEGLKFMVYLQKENIIDESGMPKERFSAEFPKEGPSILRIQQVVRGDSAAYFCASSPPGTGRGYTFGSGTRLTVV.

The genes are TRBV19 and TRBJ2-4; tentatively, D is TRBD2 (5 bases). Deletions cut 0 bases from V and 6 bases from J, with 6 bases between. This CDR3 is 13 amino acids long. Germline V gene lookup returns CDR1 LNHDA and CDR2 SQIVND (reference sequence). As DNA, the CDR3 is TGTGCCAGTAGTATAGAGGGAGCAAACATTCAGTACTTC. Its translation: CASSIEGANIQYF.

This chain uses TRBV7-8 with TRBJ2-7; 8 nucleotides agree with TRBD2. CDR1 is SGHVS, CDR2 FQNEAQ, per germline. The junction had 2 bases not matched to a gene; V was cut back by 5 bases and J by 5 bases. CDR3 length equals 12 residues. The CDR3 DNA reads TGTGCCAGCAGCCGGGGGGGGCACGAGCAGTACTTC. Translating gives CASSRGGHEQYF. Complete variable domain (other parts from reference TRBV7-8 and TRBJ2-7): GAGVSQSPRYKVAKRGQDVALRCDPISGHVSLFWYQQALGQGPEFLTYFQNEAQLDKSGLPSDRFFAERPEGSVSTLKIQRTQQEDSAVYLCASSRGGHEQYFGPGTRLTVT.

This clone occurred once. DNA for the CDR3: TGTGCCAGCAGTTCCCTACAGGGAGACGAGCAGTACTTC. This codes for CASSSLQGDEQYF. The chain carries TRBV27 and TRBJ2-7, with D perhaps matching TRBD1 (6 bases). The length of the CDR3 is 13 residues. CDR1 is MNHEY and CDR2 is SMNVEV in the germline V gene (reference sequence). V was trimmed by 4 bases and J by 5 bases, leaving 12 bases between them.

V gene TRBV19 combines with J gene TRBJ2-1; 10 nucleotides agree with TRBD2. The CDR3 totals 15 residues. Germline-derived CDR1 and CDR2 are LNHDA and SQIVND (reference sequence). V shed 5 bases, J shed 3 bases, and the junction held 4 bases outside the gene matches. The CDR3 coding sequence is TGTGCCAGTAGTTCCCCTAGCGGGAGCTACAATGAGCAGTTCTTC. Protein product: CASSSPSGSYNEQFF.

In this sample, this clone turned up a few times. The chain carries TRBV18 and TRBJ2-1; 9 bases match TRBD2. J gave up 8 bases and V 3 bases, and 5 bases lay outside the gene matches. In germline, CDR1 is KGHSH, CDR2 LQKENI. The CDR3 consists of 14 residues. CDR3 sequence (DNA): TGTGCCAGCTCACCGGGACTAGCATTGGATGAGCAGTTCTTC. Translation gives CASSPGLALDEQFF.

The rearrangement uses TRBV28 and TRBJ1-1; 7 bases align to TRBD1. This CDR3 has 16 residues. Per the germline V gene, CDR1 is MDHEN and CDR2 is SYDVKM. Trimming at V came to 5 bases and at J to 4 bases, leaving 13 bases not matched to a gene. CDR3 region: CASSTRTGPVPTEAFF. In nucleotides, the CDR3 is TGTGCCAGCAGTACTCGGACAGGCCCGGTGCCCACTGAAGCTTTCTTT.

V gene TRBV12-3 or TRBV12-4 combines with J gene TRBJ1-5, with D maybe TRBD1 (5 bases). There are 13 residues in the CDR3. V gave up 4 bases and J gave up 4 bases, with 8 bases separating them. CDR3 amino acids: CASSSTVNQPQHF. The CDR3 nucleotides read TGTGCCAGCAGTTCGACAGTGAATCAGCCCCAGCATTTT.

The rearrangement uses TRBV5-6 and TRBJ2-5, with 9 bases lining up with TRBD2. The CDR3 length is 14 residues. CDR1 and CDR2 (germline): SGHDT, YYEEEE. V shed 5 bases and J 5 bases; nucleotides not matched to a gene: 7. CDR3 protein: CASSLRGGIETQYF. The CDR3 DNA reads as TGTGCCAGCAGTCTGCGGGGGGGTATCGAGACCCAGTACTTC. The full variable domain, completed using reference TRBV5-6 and TRBJ2-5, is DAGVTQSPTHLIKTRGQQVTLRCSPKSGHDTVSWYQQALGQGPQFIFQYYEEEERQRGNFPDRFSGHQFPNYSSELNVNALLLGDSALYLCASSLRGGIETQYFGPGTRLLVL.

In this sample, this clone turned up once. V gene TRBV10-3 combines with J gene TRBJ1-1; D is unclear. V was shortened by 4 bases and J by 1 base, with 13 bases between the two germline ends. CDR1 is ENHRY, CDR2 SYGVKD, per germline. This CDR3 has 15 residues. CDR3 sequence: CAISVEGGKNTEAFF. As DNA, the CDR3 is TGTGCCATCAGTGTGGAGGGAGGGAAGAACACTGAAGCTTTCTTT.

This rearrangement joins TRBV19 to TRBJ2-7; TRBD2 matches 13 bases. Germline trimming cut 4 bases from V and 2 bases from J; bases unmatched to any gene: 2. This CDR3 comprises 15 residues. Germline assignment: CDR1 LNHDA and CDR2 SQIVND (reference sequence). CDR3 bases: TGTGCCAGTAGTAGGGGACTAGCGGGACCCTACGAGCAGTACTTC. This encodes CASSRGLAGPYEQYF.